This TCR beta chain was recovered during a study of radiotherapy plus CTLA-4 blockade in lung cancer (dated by TCRdb to the late 2010s). Study-level background: Among enrolled patients, approximately 18% had an objective response and 25% to 35% reached disease control. Summary of the overall study and its limitations: The strongest predictors of response were reported to be early dynamic shifts in blood T cell clones along with a rise in serum interferon-beta following radiation. After treatment with radiotherapy and ipilimumab, TCR clones that came from tumors expanded in the peripheral blood.

The study tested focal radiation therapy combined with CTLA-4 blockade (ipilimumab) in patients with chemo-refractory metastatic non-small-cell lung cancer. The protocol used for the library was the immunoSEQ multiplex PCR assay. Entries here come from immuneACCESS through TCRdb and include only in-frame sequences with V and J called. Some clones fail to appear in such tables; in the studies checked, an unresolved V gene covers under half of the shortfall, and the cause of the remainder is unknown. This sample gives tens of thousands of clones in total; 80% to 90% of them show up just once. The top ten clones comprise about 5% of the sample. About this clone: What antigen it recognizes has not been identified. No base qualities exist here, and no much larger clone lies one base off it.

V is pared back by 1 base and J by 6 bases, with 10 bases lying between the germline termini. The germline V gene (reference sequence) specifies LNHDA as CDR1 and SQIVND as CDR2. The CDR3 goes from the cysteine to the phenylalanine over 14 residues. Of the read, only the CDR3 DNA is kept; its 42 bases are in frame from base 1. Sequenced here: peripheral blood, sampled from a patient treated with radiotherapy plus ipilimumab. Recombination connected TRBV19 to TRBJ2-1; no confident D gene assignment can be made. This receptor was taken from a human donor with non-small cell lung cancer whose response to radiotherapy plus ipilimumab could not be evaluated. The nucleotide sequence is given as TGTGCCAGTAGTATAGGAGGCCGGGTCAATGAGCAGTTCTTC. This encodes CASSIGGRVNEQFF.